This passage covers 11 T cell receptor beta chains from one sample sequenced in a study of cytomegalovirus exposure and HLA in healthy donors. In the PCR, 60 Vbeta and 13 Jbeta primers were used. Repertoires were generated with immunoSEQ multiplex PCR, while TCRdb's copy carries only in-frame clones and drops some. The sample shows 99,000 or so clones, over 70% of them seen only once. Sequences were obtained from PBMCs. Source of these receptors: a male donor in good health and CMV-seronegative.

The chain recombines TRBV7-2 with TRBJ2-1, with 8 positions matching TRBD1. V lost 1 base and J lost 15; bases outside the gene matches: 5. The germline V gene encodes CDR1 SGHTA and CDR2 FQGNSA. The CDR3 contains 12 residues. The CDR3 here is CASSLGTGWRFF. The CDR3, as DNA: TGTGCCAGCAGCTTAGGGACAGGGTGGAGGTTCTTC.

The chain links TRBV19 to TRBJ2-3, with D possibly TRBD1 on 5 matching bases. Looked up from germline, CDR1 is LNHDA and CDR2 is SQIVND (reference sequence). This CDR3 comprises 16 residues. V lost 3 bases and J lost 4, with 17 bases in between. The CDR3 nucleotides are TGTGCCAGTAGTATTGGGGCCCGATCTTTCCCAGATACGCAGTATTTT. Translated, it gives CASSIGARSFPDTQYF.

The chain carries TRBV7-7 and TRBJ2-2; 8 nucleotides match TRBD2. V lost 4 bases to trimming and J lost 0 bases; unmatched junction nucleotides: 4. This CDR3 has 16 amino acids. Germline V lookup: CDR1 SSHAT, CDR2 FNYEAQ (reference sequence). The CDR3: CASSSLAGANTGELFF. The CDR3 nucleotides read TGTGCCAGCAGCTCTCTAGCGGGCGCGAACACCGGGGAGCTGTTTTTT.

The chain combines TRBV9 with TRBJ2-5, with TRBD1 matching over 10 bases. Losses at the gene ends were 3 bases for V and 7 bases for J; bases not matched to a gene: 6. The CDR3 contains 14 residues. Germline CDR1 reads SGDLS; CDR2 reads YYNGEE. DNA of the CDR3: TGTGCCAGCAGCGACAGGACAGGGGGAGCGACCCAGTACTTC. The encoded protein is CASSDRTGGATQYF.

By share, this clone counts as medium-sized (0.01 to 0.1%). V usage is TRBV5-1 and J usage is TRBJ2-1; 8 bases are shared with TRBD2. CDR1 and CDR2 (germline): SGHRS, YFSETQ. This CDR3 is built from 15 residues. The trim removed 4 bases at V and 0 bases at J, leaving 3 bases unmatched. The CDR3 reads CASSVSGSSYNEQFF. DNA for the CDR3: TGCGCCAGCAGCGTGAGCGGGAGCTCCTACAATGAGCAGTTCTTC.

The V gene is TRBV5-1, the J gene TRBJ2-3, with TRBD2 as a possible D gene (6 bases). The V end lost 3 bases, the J end lost 0 bases, and 11 bases lay between the germline ends. Germline CDR1 and CDR2: SGHRS and YFSETQ. CDR3 length: 15 residues. CDR3 bases: TGCGCCAGCAGCTCCCCGGGACTGAGCACAGATACGCAGTATTTT. This encodes CASSSPGLSTDTQYF.

The chain uses TRBV7-9 and TRBJ2-6, with D unclear. The CDR3 extends over 16 amino acids. The V and J ends lost 3 bases and 2 bases respectively, with 11 bases between them. Germline CDR1 reads SEHNR; CDR2 reads FQNEAQ (reference sequence). For the CDR3, the DNA is TGTGCCAGCAGCTTTGCCACTTACCCTGGGGCCAACGTCCTGACTTTC. Translated, it gives CASSFATYPGANVLTF.

This clone has more than one count but fewer than ten. CDR3 amino acids: CASSDKAARAGRNEQFF. CDR3 in DNA: TGTGCCAGCAGTGACAAAGCGGCAAGGGCCGGGAGGAATGAGCAGTTCTTC. The chain is built from TRBV6-4 and TRBJ2-1; 7 bases are shared with TRBD2. The CDR3 spans 17 residues. CDR1 MRHNA and CDR2 SNTAGT come from the germline V gene. The J segment lost 7 bases and the V segment lost 2 bases, leaving 14 bases of the junction unmatched.

The chain links TRBV27 to TRBJ2-3, with D unclear. The CDR3 length is 13 residues. V shed 2 bases and J shed 8 bases, with 11 bases lying between them. Germline V lookup: CDR1 MNHEY, CDR2 SMNVEV (reference sequence). CDR3 coding DNA: TGTGCCAGCAGTTTAAACCAACAGACTACGCAGTATTTT. It yields the protein CASSLNQQTTQYF.

This CDR3 reads CASSLQAGGTEAFF. As DNA, the CDR3 is TGTGCCAGCAGCTTACAGGCAGGGGGCACTGAAGCTTTCTTT. The chain carries TRBV7-2 and TRBJ1-1; 7 nucleotides agree with TRBD1. Per the germline V gene, CDR1 is SGHTA and CDR2 is FQGNSA. The CDR3 runs to 14 residues. V shed 2 bases, J shed 4 bases, and the junction held 4 bases outside the gene matches. The whole variable domain, filled in from reference TRBV7-2 and TRBJ1-1, reads GAGVSQSPSNKVTEKGKDVELRCDPISGHTALYWYRQSLGQGLEFLIYFQGNSAPDKSGLPSDRFSAERTGGSVSTLTIQRTQQEDSAVYLCASSLQAGGTEAFFGQGTRLTVV.

The chain carries TRBV7-9 and TRBJ2-7; 7 nucleotides line up with TRBD1. Trimming at V came to 6 bases and at J to 6 bases, leaving 14 bases not matched to a gene. Germline V gene sequence: CDR1 SEHNR, CDR2 FQNEAQ (reference sequence). The CDR3 has 15 amino acids. Here the CDR3 DNA reads TGTGCCAGCAGTAGCCAAGGACAGGTTTTTTCCGAGCAGTACTTC. Protein product: CASSSQGQVFSEQYF.